This T cell receptor beta chain was recovered during a study of metastatic and nonmetastatic thyroid tumors. Overall study context: For malignant and benign thyroid patients, tumor or nodule tissue and blood were the sources whose repertoires were compared.

This clone was seen at least ten times. Given a much more abundant clone one base away, this may be a read error. Other DNA sequences within the sample encode an identical CDR3. The CDR3 is 14 residues long. Germline-derived CDR1 and CDR2 are MGHRA and YSYEKL. J was trimmed by 4 bases and V by 0 bases; bases with no gene match: 1. TCRdb reassembled clones from the PCR reads with MiXCR. The sample holds more than 20,000 clones, 20% to 30% seen once. Thyroid surgery was performed in patients who had received no treatment beforehand. The sample comprised tumor tissue. J is TRBJ2-7 and V is TRBV4-1, with 9 bases lining up with TRBD2. This clonotype was sampled from a male donor with papillary thyroid cancer or a benign thyroid nodule (not recorded which). Some clones in this sample may be carry-over from other donors' samples. This CDR3 reads CASSQEGLAYEQYF. CDR3 DNA: TGCGCCAGCAGCCAAGAGGGACTAGCTTACGAGCAGTACTTC.